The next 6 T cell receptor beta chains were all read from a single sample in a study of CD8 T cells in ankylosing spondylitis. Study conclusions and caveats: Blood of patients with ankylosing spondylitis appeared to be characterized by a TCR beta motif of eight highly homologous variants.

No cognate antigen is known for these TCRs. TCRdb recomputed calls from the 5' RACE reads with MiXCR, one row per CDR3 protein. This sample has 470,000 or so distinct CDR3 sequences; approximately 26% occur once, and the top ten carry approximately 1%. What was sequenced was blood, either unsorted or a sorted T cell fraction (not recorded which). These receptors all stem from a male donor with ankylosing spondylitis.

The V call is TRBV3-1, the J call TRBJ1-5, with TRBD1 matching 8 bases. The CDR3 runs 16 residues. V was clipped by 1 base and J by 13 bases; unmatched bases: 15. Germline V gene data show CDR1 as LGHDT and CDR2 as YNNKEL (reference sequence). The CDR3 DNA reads TGTGCCAGCAGCCAAGGGCCGATACAACAGGGGGGCATGCAGCATTTT. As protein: CASSQGPIQQGGMQHF.

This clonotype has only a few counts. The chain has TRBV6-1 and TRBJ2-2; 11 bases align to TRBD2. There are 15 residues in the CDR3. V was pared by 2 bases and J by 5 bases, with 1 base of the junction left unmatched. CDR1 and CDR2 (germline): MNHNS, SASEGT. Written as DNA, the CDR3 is TGTGCCAGCAGTGAACGACTAGCGGGAACCGGGGAGCTGTTTTTT. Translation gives CASSERLAGTGELFF.

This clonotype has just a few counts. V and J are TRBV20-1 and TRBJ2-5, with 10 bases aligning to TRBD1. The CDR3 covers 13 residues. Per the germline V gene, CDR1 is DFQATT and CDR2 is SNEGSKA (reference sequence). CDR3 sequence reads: CRVGTGEQETQYF. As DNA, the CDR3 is TGCAGGGTCGGGACAGGGGAACAAGAGACCCAGTACTTC.

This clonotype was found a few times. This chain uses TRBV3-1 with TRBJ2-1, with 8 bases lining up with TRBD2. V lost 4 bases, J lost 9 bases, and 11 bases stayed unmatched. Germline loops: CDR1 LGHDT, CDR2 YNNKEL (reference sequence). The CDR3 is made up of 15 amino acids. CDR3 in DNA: TGTGCCAGCAGCCCTAGAACCGGGAGGGGGGTTGAGCAGTTCTTC. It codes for CASSPRTGRGVEQFF.

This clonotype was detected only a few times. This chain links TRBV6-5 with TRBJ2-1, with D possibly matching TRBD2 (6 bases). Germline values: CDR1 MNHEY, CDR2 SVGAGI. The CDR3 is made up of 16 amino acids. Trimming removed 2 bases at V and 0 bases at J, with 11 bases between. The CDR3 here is CASSYGGSPSYNEQFF. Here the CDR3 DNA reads TGTGCCAGCAGTTACGGAGGGAGTCCCTCCTACAATGAGCAGTTCTTC.

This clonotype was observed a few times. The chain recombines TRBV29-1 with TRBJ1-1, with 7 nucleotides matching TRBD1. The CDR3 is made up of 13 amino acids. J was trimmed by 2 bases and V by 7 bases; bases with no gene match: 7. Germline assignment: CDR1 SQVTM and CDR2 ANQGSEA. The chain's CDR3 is CSEKTGTNTEAFF. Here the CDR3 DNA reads TGCAGCGAGAAGACAGGGACCAACACTGAAGCTTTCTTT.